This entry features one T cell receptor beta chain sequence. In germline, CDR1 is MNHEY, CDR2 SVGAGI. Trimming took 6 bases from V and 4 from J; bases not matched to a gene: 12. The CDR3 consists of 15 residues. These data belong to a study of T cell changes during pregnancy in multiple sclerosis. Here immunoSEQ multiplex PCR was the method, and the copy in TCRdb shows in-frame clones only, minus some. Among 35,000 to 55,000 clones listed, around 90% were seen once. This sequence was found in a female donor in good health, enrolled as a control in a pregnancy study. The source was peripheral blood, collected in the second trimester of pregnancy. This chain uses TRBV6-5 with TRBJ2-7; 7 bases align to TRBD1. The CDR3: CASSRRGDSSYEQYF. The CDR3 nucleotides read TGTGCCAGCAGCCGCCGAGGGGACAGCTCATACGAGCAGTACTTC.